This T cell receptor (beta chain) is drawn from a study of CXCR3-negative and CXCR3-positive naive CD8 T cells. Overall study results and limits: Comparably high diversity was seen in both naive subsets, and much lower diversity in memory CD8+ cells. Naive cells that were CXCR3-positive had more hydrophobic TRB CDR3s (compared with CXCR3-negative naive cells).

Germline V gene sequence: CDR1 SEHNR, CDR2 FQNEAQ (reference sequence). The CDR3 contains 13 residues. The libraries of TRB cDNA were constructed through 5' RACE using UMI labels. After re-calling the 5' RACE reads, TCRdb lists one entry per CDR3 protein, DNA absent. The sample table includes tens of thousands of distinct CDR3 sequences. Note on this clonotype: Its specificity is not known.

Sequencing used naive CXCR3+ CD8+ T cells from blood. The subset is: CD45RO-CCR7+CD27+CD95- naive CD8+ T cells expressing CXCR3 (TNR3+). This TCR derives from a human donor in good health. Some clones in this sample may be carry-over from other donors' samples. The chain links TRBV7-9 to TRBJ1-1. The CDR3 spells CASSLGVPTEAFF.